The clone carrying this T cell receptor (beta chain) was counted between two and nine times. This sample is part of a study of regulatory T cells in long-lasting Graves disease. Construction of TCR beta libraries relied on iRepertoire HTBI primers and on Arm-PCR targeting CDR3 regions. TCRdb fed the multiplex PCR reads into MiXCR, producing one record per CDR3 protein. Here the sample spans 300,000 to 400,000 distinct CDR3 sequences, 15% to 19% being singletons. The time point denotes: newly diagnosed GD, antithyroid drugs for less than 3 months. Isolated PBMC RNA provided the starting material for the TCR library. Germline CDR1 reads MNHNS; CDR2 reads SASEGT. The CDR3 is 14 residues long. Trimming left V 2 bases short and J 4 bases short, with 11 bases between.

This sample comprised peripheral blood mononuclear cells (PBMCs), obtained at new diagnosis, from a patient treated with antithyroid drugs. The clonotype was recovered from a female donor with Graves disease. The V and J genes are TRBV6-1 and TRBJ2-5; maybe TRBD1 (5 bases). The CDR3 is CASSERTTPETQYF. Written as DNA, the CDR3 is TGTGCCAGCAGTGAACGGACAACCCCAGAGACCCAGTACTTC.